This TCR beta chain was sequenced during a study of Ad26.COV2.S vaccination and SARS-CoV-2 variants. Treatment defined: approximately 18 received Ad26.COV2.S at low or high dose, single or two shots; about five received placebo; per-sample allocation not given. The investigators took samples on day 63 after the first vaccine or placebo injection. Wuhan-strain SARS-CoV-2 spike was expressed by the Ad26 vector that made up the vaccine. Findings and caveats of the study: Following vaccination, spike-specific CD8+ and CD4+ T cell responses reportedly exhibited substantial breadth.

This CDR3 contains 16 residues. Trimming took 3 bases from V and 4 from J, leaving 13 bases between them. Per germline, CDR1 MDHEN and CDR2 SYDVKM. Profiling relied on immunoSEQ multiplex PCR, and the TCRdb table lists in-frame clones only, not all of them. This sample has some 420,000 clones, with 85% to 90% found just once. A word on this clone: What it recognizes is unknown.

This chain joins TRBV28 and TRBJ1-6; D is undetermined. The receptor comes from a person between 18 and 59 years old who received the Ad26.COV2.S COVID-19 vaccine or a placebo. The specimen comprised peripheral blood, sampled in a trial of Ad26.COV2.S vaccine versus placebo. CDR3 residues: CASSFSDGSYNSPLHF. The DNA for the CDR3 is TGTGCCAGCAGTTTTTCGGACGGCTCTTATAATTCACCCCTCCACTTT.